This T cell receptor (beta chain) derives from a study of control samples from healthy donors and cancer patients (TCRdb year 2020). Concerning this clone itself: Its binding antigen is unknown. The record has no base qualities; no much larger clone is one base away.

To prepare the library, the immunoSEQ multiplex PCR assay was applied. TCRdb re-hosts the immuneACCESS table, in-frame sequences only. Its copies lack some clones; in the studies checked, an unresolved V gene accounts for under half of them, and the cause for the rest is not known. Here the sample has tens of thousands of clones; roughly 91% occur a single time. The ten most abundant clones make up roughly a tenth of the sample. CDR1 and CDR2, looked up from the germline V gene, are MDHEN and SYDVKM. The CDR3 runs 11 residues from the cysteine to the phenylalanine. CDR3 DNA only is kept here, 33 bases in frame from base 1. V sheds 7 bases and J sheds 5 bases, leaving 8 bases between their ends.

The sequence links TRBV28 to TRBJ1-1, with a weak D call of TRBD1 (5 bases match). The sequenced sample was PBMCs. The receptor was derived from a woman in her 50s with colorectal cancer. The bases read TGTGCCAGCAACAGACAGACTGAAGCTTTCTTT. Its protein product is CASNRQTEAFF.